These T cell receptor beta chains were read from a single sample in a study of tumor and adjacent non-tumor tissue in lung cancer. TCRdb itself ran the multiplex PCR reads through MiXCR, one entry per CDR3 protein. The table records around 210,000 distinct CDR3 sequences, 70% to 75% of them present only once. The sample taken for sequencing was lung tumor tissue. These receptor sequences come from a man aged 60-69 years with non-small cell lung cancer. Both conserved end residues are trimmed from each CDR3.

v_call	j_call	cdr3_aa
TRBV5-1	TRBJ2-3	ASSLVGDRPDTQY
TRBV12-3/TRBV12-4	TRBJ2-1	ASPLLAGNNEQF
TRBV5-6	TRBJ1-6	ASSLESRGRSPLH
TRBV7-9	TRBJ1-5	ASSRGGEGSQH
TRBV5-4	NA	ASSLYSQINNEQY
TRBV24-1	TRBJ2-3	ATSDVTSGTSGRADTQY
TRBV20-1	TRBJ2-2	GARDRGSPANTGELF
TRBV6-5	TRBJ2-3	ANRRTGDTDTQY
TRBV11-3	TRBJ2-1	ASSLYGAAINEQF
TRBV20-1	TRBJ2-1	SAATGARAGEQF
TRBV11-3	TRBJ2-1	ASIWVYNEQF
TRBV28	TRBJ1-4	ASSSSGTQNEKLF
TRBV12-3/TRBV12-4	TRBJ2-7	ASSPGQGCKQY
TRBV5-6	TRBJ2-7	ASSWGLVGYEQY
TRBV30	TRBJ2-2	AWSGDRGTGELF
TRBV7-9	TRBJ1-2	ASSLAPTYGYT
TRBV28	TRBJ1-1	ASRRPGGNTEAF
TRBV4-2	TRBJ1-3	ASSQDFDNTIY
TRBV4-1	TRBJ1-1	AGSQDGSNTEAF
TRBV4-1	TRBJ2-7	ASSLERIVTGSGYEQY
TRBV20-1	TRBJ2-1	SARGASGGPYNEQF
TRBV5-6	TRBJ2-7	ATKPLREVYEQY
TRBV11-2	TRBJ2-1	AGSTRTGSYNEQF
TRBV5-5	TRBJ1-1	ASSFSYRPRKNTEAF
TRBV20-1	TRBJ1-6	SARFRGNSPLQ
TRBV7-9	TRBJ1-6	ASSQGTGGSPLH
TRBV6-6	TRBJ1-5	ASRVFNQAQH
TRBV20-1	TRBJ1-6	DAKSGRGQYLHSPLH
TRBV11-3	TRBJ2-1	ASSLDRLAGVGNEQF
TRBV20-1	TRBJ2-7	SDYPGTGGYEQY
TRBV20-1	TRBJ1-6	SARVDDRRNLPPH
TRBV12-3/TRBV12-4	TRBJ2-7	ASSPTIVSSYEQY
TRBV2	TRBJ2-5	ASSAGVETQY
TRBV7-8	TRBJ2-2	ASSFGGGEELF
TRBV11-2	TRBJ2-1	ASSLEGLGTEEQF
TRBV11-3	TRBJ1-1	ASSLERERHTEAF
TRBV12-3/TRBV12-4	TRBJ2-3	ASSSHSADTQY
TRBV11-1	TRBJ2-5	ASRPSDGQETQY
TRBV7-9	TRBJ2-6	ASSPTTLVGGANVLT
TRBV11-2	TRBJ1-4	TSSWRGGEKLF
TRBV5-6	TRBJ2-7	ASSLVLAGGYEQY
TRBV20-1	TRBJ1-2	SATQTGFNYGYT
TRBV6-5	TRBJ1-2	ASSYSYRFPGQSPYGYT
TRBV7-9	TRBJ1-6	ASSLAPRRSYNSPLH
TRBV20-1	TRBJ1-5	SAGFRGSGNQPQH
TRBV5-6	TRBJ1-5	ASSLGAGSFSNQFQH
TRBV11-3	TRBJ1-1	ASSPETGYYAEAF
TRBV20-1	TRBJ1-4	SARSGSEEKLF
TRBV12-3/TRBV12-4	TRBJ1-6	ASSRDRGGSPLH
TRBV20-1	TRBJ1-2	SAPPGQGAGGYT
TRBV11-3	TRBJ2-5	ASSFGGGRQETQS
TRBV20-1	TRBJ2-5	SAEDLAGAEQETQY
TRBV4-2	TRBJ2-1	ASSQGSGSVNNEQF
TRBV7-8	TRBJ1-5	ANSTFDRVLSQPQH
TRBV10-1	TRBJ2-7	ASKEQGAYEQY
TRBV20-1	TRBJ1-1	SARELGGIVNTESL
TRBV6-5	TRBJ2-1	ASSYNLSSYNEQF